These 10 T cell receptor beta chains originate from one sample sequenced in a study of cytomegalovirus exposure and HLA in healthy donors. The PCR was carried out with 60 Vbeta primers and 13 Jbeta primers. The data were produced by immunoSEQ multiplex PCR, yet TCRdb's version contains in-frame clones alone and is incomplete. The sample consists of 310,000 or so clones, about 90% of them appearing once. The sample comprised PBMCs. Source of these receptors: a woman aged 18-29 years in good health and CMV-seronegative.

The genes are TRBV5-4 and TRBJ1-1; no clear D. V lost 4 bases to trimming and J lost 7 bases, with 11 bases between them. The CDR3 has 12 residues. CDR1 is SGHNT and CDR2 is YYREEE in the germline V gene (reference sequence). CDR3 loop: CASSRPGSEAFF. The CDR3 region has the DNA TGTGCCAGCAGCCGCCCCGGGAGTGAAGCTTTCTTT.

The rearrangement links TRBV9 to TRBJ2-3; 10 nucleotides match TRBD2. Germline V CDR1 and CDR2: SGDLS, YYNGEE. Losses at the gene ends were 3 bases for V and 1 base for J; bases not matched to a gene: 5. CDR3 size: 16 residues. The CDR3 DNA reads TGTGCCAGCAGCGGGAGGACTAGCGGCCGCACAGATACGCAGTATTTT. Protein: CASSGRTSGRTDTQYF.

The chain employs TRBV29-1 and TRBJ1-1, with TRBD1 matching over 10 bases. The germline V gene has CDR1 SQVTM and CDR2 ANQGSEA. V dropped 6 bases and J dropped 0; count of bases not matched to a gene: 13. This CDR3 has 17 amino acids. CDR3 amino acids: CSVVDRGRVRLNTEAFF. The CDR3 bases are TGCAGCGTCGTAGACAGGGGGCGGGTTCGATTGAACACTGAAGCTTTCTTT.

The rearrangement links TRBV5-6 to TRBJ1-1; D not certain. V gave up 2 bases and J gave up 4 bases, with 6 bases separating them. The CDR3 is made up of 12 amino acids. The V gene's germline CDR1 is SGHDT and CDR2 YYEEEE. The CDR3 region is CASSLEGTEAFF. In DNA, the CDR3 is TGTGCCAGCAGCTTAGAGGGCACTGAAGCTTTCTTT.

This chain joins TRBV4-1 and TRBJ1-5; 9 bases agree with TRBD1. Germline values: CDR1 MGHRA, CDR2 YSYEKL. The J segment lost 7 bases and the V segment lost 1 base, leaving 11 bases of the junction unmatched. The CDR3 contains 17 residues. The CDR3 spells CASSQAVLQGARQPQHF. Written as DNA, the CDR3 is TGCGCCAGCAGCCAAGCGGTACTACAGGGGGCTCGACAGCCCCAGCATTTT.

The J gene is TRBJ1-2, the V gene TRBV7-9, with a tentative D call TRBD1 (6 bases). Trimming pared 6 bases from V and 7 bases from J, leaving 18 bases between. Germline CDR1 reads SEHNR; CDR2 reads FQNEAQ (reference sequence). The CDR3 has 14 residues. The CDR3: CASSPAGVPGGYTF. The CDR3 DNA follows: TGTGCCAGCAGTCCAGCAGGGGTGCCGGGTGGCTACACCTTC.

This clone was detected a few times. The chain employs TRBV4-1 and TRBJ1-3; weak D call: TRBD1 (6 bases). V lost 4 bases and J lost 4, with 14 bases in between. CDR1 is MGHRA and CDR2 is YSYEKL in the germline V gene. The length of the CDR3 is 15 residues. In nucleotides, the CDR3 is TGCGCCAGCAGCCCGGCGGGGGCGGAGGGAAACACCATATATTTT. It is translated as CASSPAGAEGNTIYF.

The V and J genes are TRBV6-5 and TRBJ1-2; 10 bases match TRBD1. The germline V gene encodes CDR1 MNHEY and CDR2 SVGAGI. The CDR3 has 14 residues. The ends lost 7 bases at V and 7 bases at J; junction bases unmatched: 9. The CDR3 nucleotides are TGTGCCAGCATTGCCCGACAGGGGGCGCGTGGCTACACCTTC. Its translation is CASIARQGARGYTF.

The V call is TRBV5-1, the J call TRBJ1-2; 9 bases align to TRBD1. The V gene's germline CDR1 is SGHRS and CDR2 YFSETQ. Germline trimming cut 3 bases from V and 8 bases from J; bases unmatched to any gene: 2. This CDR3 comprises 12 residues. CDR3: CASSWDRAGYTF. The CDR3 nucleotides are TGCGCCAGCAGCTGGGACAGGGCAGGCTACACCTTC.

The CDR3 DNA is TGCGCCAGCAGTGGTGGCGGGGGACCCTACGAGCAGTACTTC. Protein sequence: CASSGGGGPYEQYF. The chain combines TRBV10-1 with TRBJ2-7, with 7 bases aligning to TRBD2. Germline CDR1 reads WNHNN; CDR2 reads SYGVQD (reference sequence). Trimming removed 4 bases from V and 2 bases from J; junction bases left unmatched: 5. The CDR3 is made up of 14 amino acids.